This paragraph covers one T cell receptor (beta chain) sequence. The antigen remains unidentified. This sample is part of a study of early stage breast cancer tumors. At the level of the study: Eight ER+/PR+/HER2- tumors were invasive ductal; a few were invasive lobular. Study-level points and caveats: Chain pairing and CD4, CD8 or FOXP3 expression were not captured. Compared with adjacent normal breast tissue, tumors showed approximately 2.5-fold greater T cell density and higher clonality.

Each sample had two DNA replicates, 0.5 to 0.65 ug blood or 1.5 ug tissue. Repertoires were generated with immunoSEQ multiplex PCR, while TCRdb's copy carries only in-frame clones and drops some. The sample yields 25,000 to 30,000 clones, around four fifths seen once. Germline values: CDR1 LNHDA, CDR2 SQIVND (reference sequence). With 1 base clipped from V and 4 bases from J, the junction kept 7 bases outside the gene matches. CDR3 length: 16 amino acids. This clonotype was sampled from a person aged 45 to 59 with breast cancer. The chain uses TRBV19 and TRBJ2-3; 8 bases line up with TRBD2. The specimen was blood. CDR3 sequence reads: CASSIGGRPTSDTQYF. The DNA of the CDR3 is TGTGCCAGTAGTATAGGCGGGAGGCCCACCTCAGATACGCAGTATTTT.